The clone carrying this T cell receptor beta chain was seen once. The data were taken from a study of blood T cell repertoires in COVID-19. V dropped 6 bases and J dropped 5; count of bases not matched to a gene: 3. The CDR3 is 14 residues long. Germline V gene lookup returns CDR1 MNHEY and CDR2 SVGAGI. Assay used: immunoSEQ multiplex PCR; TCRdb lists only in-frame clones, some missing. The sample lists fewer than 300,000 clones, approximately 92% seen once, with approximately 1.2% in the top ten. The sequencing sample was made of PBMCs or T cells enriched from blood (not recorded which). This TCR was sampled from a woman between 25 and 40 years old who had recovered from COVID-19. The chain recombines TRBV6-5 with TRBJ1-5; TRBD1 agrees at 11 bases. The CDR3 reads CASRGQGDYQPQHF. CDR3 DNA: TGTGCCAGCAGGGGACAGGGGGATTATCAGCCCCAGCATTTT.